Shown below are 32 T cell receptor beta chains from a single sample sequenced in a study of T-cell reconstitution after alpha-beta-depleted transplantation in children. Unique molecular identifiers featured in how the TCRbeta library was prepared. TCRdb recomputed calls from the PCR reads with MiXCR, one row per CDR3 protein. The sample consists of 200,000 to 250,000 distinct CDR3 sequences, roughly a tenth of them appearing once. Specimen: PBMCs, collected before TCRalphabeta/CD19-depleted stem cell transplant. The source of these receptors is a child under three years old with acute myeloid leukemia, due to receive a stem cell transplant.

In this sample, this clonotype turned up many times. This sequence joins TRBV20-1 and TRBJ2-3; D gene ambiguous. Germline values: CDR1 DFQATT, CDR2 SNEGSKA (reference sequence). The V gene lost 0 bases and the J gene lost 6 bases, with 7 bases spanning the gap. CDR3 length equals 12 residues. The CDR3: CSARDYPDTQYF. As DNA, the CDR3 is TGCAGTGCTAGAGATTACCCGGATACGCAGTATTTT.

Ten or more counts support this clonotype. This chain connects TRBV10-3 to TRBJ2-7; 12 bases fit TRBD1. The V segment lost 1 base and the J segment 4 bases; nucleotides outside the gene matches: 2. The CDR3 has 15 residues. Germline CDR1 reads ENHRY; CDR2 reads SYGVKD. DNA for the CDR3: TGTGCCATCAGTGAGTTGGGACAGGGGGCATACGAGCAGTACTTC. Its translation is CAISELGQGAYEQYF.

This clonotype came up many times. The chain recombines TRBV27 with TRBJ1-2, with D hard to call. Germline V gene data show CDR1 as MNHEY and CDR2 as SMNVEV (reference sequence). V lost 3 bases and J 4 bases, leaving 9 bases between the germline ends. The CDR3 sequence is 13 residues long. The CDR3 sequence: CASSLSSSYGYTF. In nucleotides, the CDR3 is TGTGCCAGCAGTTTGAGTAGCAGCTATGGCTACACCTTC.

This clonotype was detected many times. The chain couples TRBV20-1 to TRBJ2-5; tentative D call: TRBD2 (5 bases). The CDR3 has 13 amino acids. CDR1 DFQATT and CDR2 SNEGSKA come from the germline V gene (reference sequence). V gave up 5 bases and J gave up 3 bases, with 13 bases separating them. The CDR3 reads CSAAPGWEETQYF. CDR3 in DNA: TGCAGTGCTGCGCCGGGGTGGGAAGAGACCCAGTACTTC.

Many counts were recorded for this clonotype. V gene TRBV6-1 combines with J gene TRBJ2-7; 7 positions agree with TRBD1. CDR3 length: 13 amino acids. V trimming: 6 bases; J trimming: 4 bases; junction bases outside the gene matches: 6. Per germline, CDR1 MNHNS and CDR2 SASEGT. The CDR3 DNA is TGTGCCAGCAGCCCCGGGACAGCATACGAGCAGTACTTC. Translated: CASSPGTAYEQYF.

V usage is TRBV7-6 and J usage is TRBJ2-5; D not certain. The germline V gene has CDR1 SGHVS and CDR2 FNYEAQ. V lost 0 bases to trimming and J lost 4 bases, with 12 bases between them. The CDR3 is made up of 15 amino acids. Written as DNA, the CDR3 is TGTGCCAGCAGCTTAGCGTTATCAAAAGCAGAGACCCAGTACTTC. Translation: CASSLALSKAETQYF. Full variable domain (outside the CDR3, taken from reference TRBV7-6 and TRBJ2-5): GAGVSQSPRYKVTKRGQDVALRCDPISGHVSLYWYRQALGQGPEFLTYFNYEAQQDKSGLPNDRFSAERPEGSISTLTIQRTEQRDSAMYRCASSLALSKAETQYFGPGTRLLVL.

This clonotype was picked up many times. CDR3 in DNA: TGCGCCAGCAGCTTTCGAGGGGCTGGCACTGAAGCTTTCTTT. Its translation is CASSFRGAGTEAFF. The chain recombines TRBV5-1 with TRBJ1-1; D possibly corresponds to TRBD1 (5 bases). V was clipped by 2 bases and J by 4 bases, with 12 bases between them. Germline V gene sequence: CDR1 SGHRS, CDR2 YFSETQ. The CDR3 consists of 14 residues.

A word on this clonotype: This may come from a read error, since a much larger clone is one base off. The DNA for the CDR3 is TGTGCCAGTACTTTAACAGGGAAGGTCACCTACGAGCGGTACTTC. Protein product: CASTLTGKVTYERYF. The rearrangement uses TRBV2 and TRBJ2-7; tentative D call: TRBD1 (6 bases). Per the germline V gene, CDR1 is SNHLY and CDR2 is FYNNEI. This CDR3 spans 15 amino acids.

In its sample, this clonotype was seen a few times. A much larger clone lies one base from this, so it may be a read error. The genes are TRBV28 and TRBJ1-2, with D unresolved. The CDR3 is made up of 12 amino acids. The germline V gene encodes CDR1 MDHEN and CDR2 SYDVKM. CDR3 region: CASSSPLYGDTF. CDR3 nucleotide sequence: TGTGCCAGCAGTTCCCCCCTCTATGGCGACACCTTC.

This clonotype has at least ten counts. V usage is TRBV15 and J usage is TRBJ2-6, with 11 bases matching TRBD1. Germline-derived CDR1 and CDR2 are LNHNV and YYDKDF (reference sequence). The CDR3 contains 19 residues. The trim removed 3 bases at V and 0 bases at J, leaving 7 bases unmatched. This CDR3 reads CATSRDWTGGGSGANVLTF. CDR3 nucleotide sequence: TGTGCCACCAGCAGGGATTGGACAGGGGGCGGCTCTGGGGCCAACGTCCTGACTTTC.

This clonotype has just a few counts. V is TRBV29-1 and J is TRBJ1-2; TRBD1 is a possible D gene (6 bases). The CDR3 loop spans 13 amino acids. CDR1 SQVTM and CDR2 ANQGSEA come from the germline V gene. V lost 5 bases to trimming and J lost 3 bases, with 13 bases between them. The DNA of the CDR3 is TGCAGCGTTATCCCACAGGGAGACTATGGCTACACCTTC. Protein product: CSVIPQGDYGYTF.

In its sample, this clonotype was seen many times. This sequence joins TRBV2 and TRBJ1-5; D may be TRBD1 (5 bases). V lost 7 bases to trimming and J lost 7 bases, with 17 bases between them. The length of the CDR3 is 14 residues. Germline V gene sequence: CDR1 SNHLY, CDR2 FYNNEI. The CDR3 sequence is CASNAGREVQPQHF. CDR3 DNA sequence: TGTGCCAGCAATGCCGGCAGGGAGGTCCAGCCCCAGCATTTT.

Many counts were recorded for this clonotype. The chain links TRBV5-5 to TRBJ1-2; D might be TRBD1 (6 bases). Trimming shortened V by 0 bases and J by 2 bases, and 11 bases separated the two germline ends. CDR1 is SGHKS and CDR2 is YYEKEE in the germline V gene (reference sequence). The CDR3 extends over 15 amino acids. The CDR3 nucleotides read TGTGCCAGCAGCTTGGTGACAGGTGACAACTATGGCTACACCTTC. Its translation: CASSLVTGDNYGYTF.

This clonotype was counted at least ten times. This sequence joins TRBV20-1 and TRBJ1-6; TRBD1 matches at 7 bases. The CDR3 contains 14 residues. With 6 bases clipped from V and 10 bases from J, the junction kept 12 bases outside the gene matches. Germline V CDR1 and CDR2: DFQATT, SNEGSKA (reference sequence). The CDR3 nucleotides are TGCAGTGCCCGGCGGGAGACAGGGCGGTCACCCCTCCACTTT. It specifies CSARRETGRSPLHF.

Details on this clonotype: Germline is not matched at one junction end, which may reflect a read error. The gene calls are TRBV5-4 and TRBJ2-1, with D maybe TRBD1 (5 bases). Per the germline V gene, CDR1 is SGHNT and CDR2 is YYREEE (reference sequence). This CDR3 spans 15 amino acids. CDR3 residues: CASRSWGSTYNEQLF. The CDR3 DNA sequence: TGTGCCAGCAGATCTTGGGGCAGCACCTACAATGAGCAGCTCTTC.

The sample holds many counts of this clonotype. V gene TRBV24-1 combines with J gene TRBJ2-7; D might be TRBD1 (6 bases). CDR1 KGHDR and CDR2 SFDVKD come from the germline V gene. Trimming took 4 bases from V and 0 from J, leaving 15 bases between them. The CDR3 length is 16 residues. CDR3 sequence reads: CATSDLGNRDSYEQYF. The CDR3, as DNA: TGTGCCACCAGTGACCTCGGGAACAGGGACTCCTACGAGCAGTACTTC.

This clonotype was picked up many times. The rearrangement uses TRBV11-2 and TRBJ2-1; TRBD2 is a possible D gene (5 bases). The CDR3 spans 15 residues. V shed 5 bases and J shed 1 base, with 12 bases lying between them. The germline V gene has CDR1 SGHAT and CDR2 FQNNGV. The CDR3 here is CASSQLVGSYNEQFF. The CDR3 DNA reads as TGTGCCAGCAGCCAACTAGTAGGTTCCTACAATGAGCAGTTCTTC. The whole variable domain, remainder taken from reference TRBV11-2 and TRBJ2-1, is EAGVAQSPRYKIIEKRQSVAFWCNPISGHATLYWYQQILGQGPKLLIQFQNNGVVDDSQLPKDRFSAERLKGVDSTLKIQPAKLEDSAVYLCASSQLVGSYNEQFFGPGTRLTVL.

This clonotype came up many times. This chain links TRBV3-1 with TRBJ1-6; no clear D gene. Trimming removed 2 bases at V and 4 bases at J, with 3 bases between. The CDR3 totals 13 residues. The V gene's germline CDR1 is LGHDT and CDR2 YNNKEL (reference sequence). The CDR3 DNA follows: TGTGCCAGCAGCCAATCTTATAATTCACCCCTCCACTTT. This translates into CASSQSYNSPLHF.

A few counts support this clonotype. This chain uses TRBV21-1 with TRBJ2-1; TRBD1, the table's D call, was not compared with the DNA. TRBV21-1 is termed a pseudogene. There are 16 residues in the CDR3. CDR3 in amino acids: CASSSPGTGDDNEQFF. In DNA, the CDR3 is TGTGCCAGCAGCTCCCCCGGGACAGGGGACGACAATGAGCAGTTCTTC.

The table lists this clonotype with many counts. The chain uses TRBV12-3 or TRBV12-4 and TRBJ1-5; D uncertain. The CDR3 totals 16 residues. V gave up 1 base and J gave up 3 bases, with 13 bases separating them. As DNA, the CDR3 is TGTGCCAGCAGTTTAGGAGGGCAGCTCCCCAATCAGCCCCAGCATTTT. Translated: CASSLGGQLPNQPQHF.

Of note for this clonotype: This may stem from a read error, because a much larger clone lies one nucleotide away. The V call is TRBV5-1, the J call TRBJ2-1; no reliable D call. This CDR3 has 15 residues. Trimming pared 1 base from V and 0 bases from J, leaving 8 bases between. In germline, CDR1 is SGHRS, CDR2 YFSETQ. The CDR3 sequence is CASSLTRSSYNEQFF. Written as DNA, the CDR3 is TGCGCCAGCAGCTTGACCCGCTCCTCCTACAATGAGCAGTTCTTC.

Comments on this clonotype: A much larger clone is a single base away; this may be a read error. This chain joins TRBV20-1 and TRBJ2-2; D possibly corresponds to TRBD2 (6 bases). The CDR3 spans 14 residues. CDR1 is DFQATT and CDR2 is SNEGSKA in the germline V gene (reference sequence). DNA for the CDR3: TGCAGTGCCCACGTGTTGGGCGCGGGCGGGGTGCTGTTTTTT. Amino acids: CSAHVLGAGGVLFF.

This clonotype was found many times. The chain joins TRBV6-1 to TRBJ1-1, with unresolved D. Germline lookup yields CDR1 MNHNS and CDR2 SASEGT. Trimming shortened V by 5 bases and J by 1 base, and 2 bases separated the two germline ends. This CDR3 is 11 amino acids long. CDR3: CASSKNTEAFF. The CDR3 coding sequence is TGTGCCAGCAGTAAGAACACTGAAGCTTTCTTT.

This clonotype appeared many times. The genes are TRBV12-3 or TRBV12-4 and TRBJ2-5, with D tentatively TRBD1 (5 bases). V lost 3 bases and J lost 5, with 13 bases in between. CDR3 size: 14 residues. The CDR3 here is CASSFRVDGETQYF. CDR3 sequence (DNA): TGTGCCAGCAGTTTCAGGGTTGATGGCGAGACCCAGTACTTC.

On this clonotype: This could be a read error, since a much larger clone is one nucleotide away. The rearrangement links TRBV20-1 to TRBJ1-3; tentative D call: TRBD1 (6 bases). Trimming left V 5 bases short and J 4 bases short, with 12 bases between. The CDR3 has 13 amino acids. Germline V gene lookup returns CDR1 DFQATT and CDR2 SNEGSKA (reference sequence). The CDR3 here is CSAAHRVGNTIYF. The CDR3, as DNA: TGCAGTGCTGCCCACAGGGTCGGAAACACCATATATTTT.

The chain links TRBV29-1 to TRBJ2-7; D unclear. V was cut by 4 bases and J by 0 bases, with 10 bases left in between. Germline V lookup: CDR1 SQVTM, CDR2 ANQGSEA. The CDR3 has 13 residues. The CDR3: CSVGSRSSYEQYF. In nucleotides, the CDR3 is TGCAGCGTTGGGTCCAGGAGCTCCTACGAGCAGTACTTC.

This clonotype has a count of ten or more. The CDR3 reads CASSRGTPGNTIYF. The CDR3 DNA is TGTGCCAGCAGCAGGGGGACCCCTGGAAACACCATATATTTT. The genes are TRBV7-9 and TRBJ1-3, with TRBD1 as a possible D gene (6 bases). This CDR3 is 14 amino acids long. Trimming removed 5 bases at V and 2 bases at J, with 10 bases between. Germline values: CDR1 SEHNR, CDR2 FQNEAQ (reference sequence).

This clonotype was observed many times. The chain combines TRBV15 with TRBJ2-5, with TRBD1 identical over 7 bases. In germline, CDR1 is LNHNV, CDR2 YYDKDF (reference sequence). V was pared by 4 bases and J by 3 bases, with 11 bases of the junction left unmatched. The CDR3 loop spans 16 amino acids. The CDR3 is CATSIEGARFKETQYF. The CDR3 DNA follows: TGTGCCACCAGCATTGAGGGGGCGCGCTTCAAAGAGACCCAGTACTTC.

About this clonotype itself: Given a much more abundant clone one base away, this may be a read error. The chain is built from TRBV5-1 and TRBJ2-7; no clear D gene. CDR1 is SGHRS and CDR2 is YFSETQ in the germline V gene. The CDR3 is 14 amino acids. The chain's CDR3 is CASSLEEYSYEQSF. As DNA, the CDR3 is TGCGCCAGCAGCTTGGAAGAGTACTCCTACGAGCAGTCCTTC. The full variable domain, rest sourced from reference TRBV5-1 and TRBJ2-7, is KAGVTQTPRYLIKTRGQQVTLSCSPISGHRSVSWYQQTPGQGLQFLFEYFSETQRNKGNFPGRFSGRQFSNSRSEMNVSTLELGDSALYLCASSLEEYSYEQSFGPGTRLTVT.

This clonotype was seen more than once but under ten times. This sequence joins TRBV18 and TRBJ2-3; possible D gene TRBD2, 6 bases. The ends were cut back, 0 bases at V and 2 bases at J, with 12 bases in the middle. The CDR3 totals 16 residues. CDR1 KGHSH and CDR2 LQKENI come from the germline V gene. The CDR3 loop is CASSPPRGQDTDTQYF. The CDR3 nucleotides are TGTGCCAGCTCACCACCGCGGGGCCAAGACACAGATACGCAGTATTTT.

This clonotype appeared many times. The chain employs TRBV7-9 and TRBJ1-5; TRBD1 might be the D (6 bases). This CDR3 comprises 16 residues. V lost 3 bases and J 7 bases, leaving 19 bases between the germline ends. Germline lookup yields CDR1 SEHNR and CDR2 FQNEAQ (reference sequence). The CDR3 sequence is CASSFRWGAGVQPQHF. CDR3 sequence (DNA): TGTGCCAGCAGCTTTAGATGGGGGGCAGGGGTACAGCCCCAGCATTTT.

Many counts were recorded for this clonotype. This chain connects TRBV29-1 to TRBJ1-5; TRBD1 might be the D (5 bases). CDR3 length: 14 amino acids. The germline V gene has CDR1 SQVTM and CDR2 ANQGSEA. V lost 6 bases and J 0 bases, leaving 12 bases between the germline ends. The chain's CDR3 is CSVAGRNSNQPQHF. In DNA form, the CDR3 reads TGCAGCGTCGCAGGGAGAAATAGCAATCAGCCCCAGCATTTT.